This passage covers 4 T cell receptor beta chains from one sample sequenced in a study of neoadjuvant anti-PD-1 for oral cavity cancer. Produced via immunoSEQ multiplex PCR; TCRdb's table is partial and in-frame only. The sample records about 14,000 clones, about 70% being singletons. Source: PBMCs, taken before nivolumab (anti-PD-1) treatment. These receptors were taken from a person aged 35 to 85 with oral cavity squamous cell carcinoma.

The genes are TRBV10-3 and TRBJ1-2; D is unresolved. Per the germline V gene, CDR1 is ENHRY and CDR2 is SYGVKD. The CDR3 runs to 14 residues. The V and J ends lost 7 bases and 5 bases respectively, with 17 bases between them. The CDR3 DNA follows: TGTGCCATCACTCACGTCCACAGAAGTTATGGCTACACCTTC. Protein: CAITHVHRSYGYTF.

This clone was observed a handful of times. In DNA, the CDR3 is TGTGCCAGCAGCTTAGTAGGGGACGTTGAGCAGTTCTTC. Translated, it gives CASSLVGDVEQFF. The chain links TRBV7-9 to TRBJ2-1, with D perhaps matching TRBD1 or TRBD2 (5 bases each). Germline CDR1 and CDR2: SEHNR and FQNEAQ (reference sequence). The CDR3 is 13 amino acids. The ends were cut back, 1 base at V and 9 bases at J, with 10 bases in the middle.

The V and J genes are TRBV30 and TRBJ2-7; TRBD1 is a possible D gene (6 bases). The CDR3 sequence is 13 residues long. V shed 1 base and J shed 3 bases, with 10 bases lying between them. Germline V gives CDR1 GTSNPN, CDR2 SVGIG (reference sequence). The CDR3 DNA sequence: TGTGCCTGGAGTGACGGACAGCACTACGAGCAGTACTTC. Translating it yields CAWSDGQHYEQYF.

The chain joins TRBV6-5 to TRBJ1-1; weak D call: TRBD1 (5 bases). The CDR3 spans 15 residues. Trimming removed 7 bases at V and 0 bases at J, with 15 bases between. Per germline, CDR1 MNHEY and CDR2 SVGAGI. CDR3 in DNA: TGTGCCAGCATCGAGGGTGGGGGAGTGAACACTGAAGCTTTCTTT. Its translation: CASIEGGGVNTEAFF.